The T cell receptor beta chain described here comes from a study of shared clonotypes between healthy human individuals. Study-level background: A donor's plate count was three for CD4 naive and three for CD4 memory; CD8 naive had two and CD8 memory one. Study results and limitations: Only a few donors were included, so the genetic and exposure-history diversity represented was limited. Naive CD4 clonotypes overlapped across a handful of donors at roughly 5%.

A word on this clone: As yet, its antigen is unknown.

Germline V lookup: CDR1 MDHEN, CDR2 SYDVKM. There are 15 residues in the CDR3. V gave up 5 bases and J gave up 4 bases; unmatched junction bases: 6. Profiling relied on immunoSEQ multiplex PCR, and the TCRdb table lists in-frame clones only, not all of them. This sample has around 510,000 clones, with approximately 95% found just once. V usage is TRBV28 and J usage is TRBJ2-7; 12 nucleotides line up with TRBD2. The sample comprised naive CD4+ T cells sorted from blood. As for subset: CD45RA+ positively selected. The receptor's source is a woman in her 30s in good health. In DNA form, the CDR3 reads TGTGCCAGCAGTGCTCGGACTAGCGGGACGTACGAGCAGTACTTC. Encoded protein: CASSARTSGTYEQYF.